One sample yielded the 4 T cell receptor beta chains listed below, sequenced in a study of CD8 T cells in Susac syndrome. Random-hexamer reverse transcription was applied to roughly 0.5 to 1 ug RNA. TCRdb reprocessed the immunoSEQ multiplex PCR reads with MiXCR, giving one entry per CDR3 protein. The sample yields roughly 140,000 distinct CDR3 sequences, 95% seen once. The sequenced material came from CD4+ T cells from PBMCs. These receptors were obtained from a human donor with Susac syndrome.

The chain combines TRBV3-1 with TRBJ2-7; TRBD2 aligns across 9 bases. CDR3 length equals 14 residues. V lost 4 bases to trimming and J lost 0 bases; unmatched junction nucleotides: 1. Looked up from germline, CDR1 is LGHDT and CDR2 is YNNKEL (reference sequence). The DNA of the CDR3 is TGTGCCAGCAGCCGGACTAGCGCCTCCTACGAGCAGTACTTC. It translates to CASSRTSASYEQYF.

The chain joins TRBV12-3 or TRBV12-4 to TRBJ2-7; 7 nucleotides agree with TRBD1. This CDR3 comprises 14 residues. V trimming: 6 bases; J trimming: 0 bases; junction bases outside the gene matches: 5. CDR3 in amino acids: CASRSGTASYEQYF. The DNA of the CDR3 is TGTGCCAGCAGGTCCGGGACAGCCTCCTACGAGCAGTACTTC.

The chain combines TRBV7-9 with TRBJ2-4; 13 bases match TRBD2. The V gene end was trimmed by 4 bases and the J gene end by 0 bases; junction bases not matched to a gene: 6. Germline V lookup: CDR1 SEHNR, CDR2 FQNEAQ (reference sequence). There are 18 residues in the CDR3. The CDR3 sequence is CASSSTGTSGIAKNIQYF. In DNA form, the CDR3 reads TGTGCCAGCAGCTCGACCGGGACTAGCGGGATAGCCAAAAACATTCAGTACTTC.

The chain couples TRBV3-1 to TRBJ1-1; no definite D call. Trimming cost V 1 base and J 5 bases, with 11 bases left between them. The germline gives CDR1 LGHDT, CDR2 YNNKEL (reference sequence). The CDR3 totals 14 residues. DNA of the CDR3: TGTGCCAGCAGCCAAGCGTCTGGGGTTACTGAAGCTTTCTTT. Protein: CASSQASGVTEAFF.